This T cell receptor beta chain was sequenced during a study of blood T cell repertoires in COVID-19. Original methodology: From reference gene primer amplification, estimates of nucleated cell counts were derived. The data were produced by immunoSEQ multiplex PCR, yet TCRdb's version contains in-frame clones alone and is incomplete. The DNA gave D and trimming, while V, J and clone size come from that table. The table includes 250,000 to 400,000 clones, around 88% detected once. V shed 2 bases and J 6 bases; nucleotides not matched to a gene: 6. Germline V gene sequence: CDR1 LNHDA, CDR2 SQIVND (reference sequence). The CDR3 totals 15 residues. This clone was seen just once. Seattle patient enrollment occurred during active infection, with longitudinal follow-up thereafter.

The sample comprised peripheral blood. The J gene is TRBJ2-1, the V gene TRBV19; TRBD2 matches 8 bases. This clonotype originated in a woman in her 30s with COVID-19, enrolled during active disease. The CDR3 coding sequence is TGTGCCAGTAGTATATCGGCGGGGGGATTCAATGAGCAGTTCTTC. This translates into CASSISAGGFNEQFF.